The 4 T cell receptor beta chains listed next were all sequenced from one sample in a study of T cell responses to AZD1222 COVID-19 vaccine. TCRdb's copy holds only in-frame clones and misses some; the assay was immunoSEQ multiplex PCR. Of some 150,000 clones in the sample, about nine tenths were seen once. The input for sequencing was peripheral blood, taken on day 0 of AZD1222 vaccination. The receptors stem from an adult in good health.

This rearrangement joins TRBV7-5 to TRBJ1-1. TRBV7-5 is designated a pseudogene. The CDR3 extends over 14 amino acids. The CDR3 sequence is CAGQNRDQENEAFF. The CDR3 DNA reads as TGTGCCGGACAAAACCGGGACCAAGAAAATGAAGCTTTCTTT.

The chain carries TRBV15 and TRBJ2-7; D unclear. This CDR3 comprises 13 residues. V was cut by 5 bases and J by 3 bases, with 11 bases left in between. Germline V gene sequence: CDR1 LNHNV, CDR2 YYDKDF (reference sequence). The CDR3 DNA follows: TGTGCCACCAGCTTTTACCTGGGCTACGAGCAGTACTTC. Translated, it gives CATSFYLGYEQYF.

The chain is built from TRBV28 and TRBJ2-7, with 12 nucleotides matching TRBD2. Germline V lookup: CDR1 MDHEN, CDR2 SYDVKM. Germline trimming cut 6 bases from V and 4 bases from J; bases unmatched to any gene: 16. The CDR3 totals 18 residues. The CDR3 nucleotides are TGTGCCAGCAGCCGCCCAATACCGGGACTAGCGGGTCCGTACGAGCAGTACTTC. Its protein is CASSRPIPGLAGPYEQYF.

The chain couples TRBV19 to TRBJ2-7; the match to TRBD1 covers 7 bases. The CDR3 runs to 15 residues. V lost 1 base, J lost 2 bases, and 5 bases stayed unmatched. Per germline, CDR1 LNHDA and CDR2 SQIVND (reference sequence). CDR3 protein: CASSIGTGTAYEQYF. The CDR3 nucleotides are TGTGCCAGTAGTATAGGTACAGGGACAGCCTACGAGCAGTACTTC.